This TCR beta chain was sequenced for a study of cytomegalovirus exposure and HLA in healthy donors. Study as a whole: When 398 donors were genotyped, around 77% of them were found to fall in the Caucasian-associated ancestry cluster. Study results and limitations: Prediction of most subjects' HLA-A and HLA-B alleles by TCR beta sequences was reportedly accurate. As confirmed in vitro, three CMV-associated chains were specific for CMV antigens.

Despite likely unrecorded immune exposures, the donors were nominally healthy at the time of sampling. The PCR had 60 Vbeta and 13 Jbeta primers. Data came from immunoSEQ multiplex PCR; TCRdb stores just in-frame clones and leaves some out. The table records around 150,000 clones, 70% to 90% of them present only once. About this clone: No antigen is known for it.

Germline V CDR1 and CDR2: LNHDA, SQIVND (reference sequence). After removal of 4 bases from V and 4 bases from J, the junction contained 1 base not matched to a gene. There are 15 residues in the CDR3. This chain links TRBV19 with TRBJ2-3; 14 bases map to TRBD2. The sequencing input was PBMCs. This clonotype originated in a middle-aged man in good health and CMV-seronegative. Here the CDR3 DNA reads TGTGCCAGTAGTAGACTAGCGGGAGGGCCAGATACGCAGTATTTT. Translation: CASSRLAGGPDTQYF.